These T cell receptor beta chains were read from a single sample in a study of blood T cells in healthy people across ages. TCRdb ran MiXCR on the 5' RACE reads and lists one entry per CDR3 protein. The sample contains roughly 700,000 distinct CDR3 sequences, around 45% of which appear only once. The sample consisted of blood. These receptor sequences come from a woman aged 60-70 years in good health. Both conserved end residues are part of each CDR3. A D gene is named only where the DNA matches it firmly. Clone size is given for some rows only: seen once, a few or many times, or a class if the clone is expanded.

D: .; V: TRBV15; size: .; J: TRBJ2-7; CDR3: CATSRVGWERDGEQYF; DNA: TGTGCCACCAGCAGAGTTGGGTGGGAGCGAGATGGCGAGCAGTACTTC
D: .; V: TRBV11-2; size: .; J: TRBJ2-4; CDR3: CASSSRLGAKNIQYF; DNA: TGTGCCAGCAGCTCCCGACTGGGAGCCAAAAACATTCAGTACTTC
D: .; V: TRBV28; size: .; J: TRBJ1-1; CDR3: CASSGRAEAFF; DNA: TGTGCCAGCAGTGGAAGGGCTGAAGCTTTCTTT
D: .; V: TRBV2; size: .; J: TRBJ2-3; CDR3: CASREGLHTQYF; DNA: TGTGCCAGCAGAGAGGGACTTCATACGCAGTATTTT
D: .; V: TRBV18; size: .; J: TRBJ2-7; CDR3: CASSPPFGTYEQYF; DNA: TGTGCCAGCTCACCACCTTTTGGAACCTACGAGCAGTACTTC
D: .; V: TRBV7-3; size: few; J: TRBJ2-3; CDR3: CASSRVRGGGNTQYF; DNA: TGTGCCAGCAGCCGCGTCAGGGGAGGTGGCAATACGCAGTATTTT
D: TRBD2; V: TRBV20-1; size: .; J: TRBJ2-1; CDR3: CSASLGLAGGREFF; DNA: TGCAGTGCCTCACTTGGACTAGCGGGAGGGCGGGAGTTCTTC
D: TRBD1; V: TRBV4-1; size: .; J: TRBJ2-6; CDR3: CASSRPGQVSSGANVLTF; DNA: TGCGCCAGCAGCCGACCGGGACAGGTCAGCTCTGGGGCCAACGTCCTGACTTTC
D: TRBD1; V: TRBV20-1; size: .; J: TRBJ2-3; CDR3: CSAESRTGSTDTQYF; DNA: TGCAGTGCTGAGTCCCGGACAGGGAGTACAGATACGCAGTATTTT
D: .; V: TRBV6-2/TRBV6-3; size: few; J: TRBJ2-7; CDR3: CASSYNQLGEQYF; DNA: TGTGCCAGCAGTTACAACCAGCTGGGAGAGCAGTACTTC
D: TRBD2; V: TRBV7-2; size: .; J: TRBJ2-1; CDR3: CASSFTSGRAFSEQFF; DNA: TGTGCCAGCAGCTTTACTAGCGGGAGGGCCTTCTCTGAGCAGTTCTTC
D: TRBD2; V: TRBV20-1; size: few; J: TRBJ2-1; CDR3: CSAGGGRAYNEQFF; DNA: TGCAGTGCCGGGGGCGGGAGGGCCTACAATGAGCAGTTCTTC
D: TRBD1; V: TRBV13; size: .; J: TRBJ2-1; CDR3: CASSLSGQGVNEQFF; DNA: TGTGCCAGCAGCCTCTCGGGACAGGGAGTCAATGAGCAGTTCTTC
D: .; V: TRBV7-2; size: many; J: TRBJ2-1; CDR3: CASSPGTEHNEQFF; DNA: TGTGCCAGCAGCCCGGGCACAGAACACAATGAGCAGTTCTTC
D: .; V: TRBV5-1; size: few; J: TRBJ2-1; CDR3: CASSLRSGAGLNEQFF; DNA: TGCGCCAGCAGCTTGAGGTCGGGGGCTGGGCTCAATGAGCAGTTCTTC
D: TRBD2; V: TRBV20-1; size: .; J: TRBJ2-7; CDR3: CSSAGVTYEQYF; DNA: TGCAGTTCGGCGGGAGTCACGTACGAGCAGTACTTC
D: .; V: TRBV7-6; size: .; J: TRBJ1-5; CDR3: CASSLEPGVGQPQHF; DNA: TGTGCCAGCAGCTTAGAACCGGGGGTAGGTCAGCCCCAGCATTTT
D: .; V: TRBV11-1; size: .; J: TRBJ2-7; CDR3: CASSLTGLGTSSYEQYF; DNA: TGTGCCAGCAGCCTAACCGGTTTGGGGACGAGCTCCTACGAGCAGTACTTC
D: TRBD2; V: TRBV7-8; size: .; J: TRBJ2-1; CDR3: CASSKGTIGTSGSFHEQFF; DNA: TGTGCCAGCAGCAAAGGAACCATAGGAACTAGCGGGAGTTTCCATGAGCAGTTCTTC
D: TRBD1; V: TRBV28; size: once; J: TRBJ2-5; CDR3: CASNRPDRGGETQYF; DNA: TGTGCCAGCAACCGGCCGGACAGGGGAGGAGAGACCCAGTACTTC
D: .; V: TRBV15; size: .; J: TRBJ2-6; CDR3: CATSRDGQLGANVLTF; DNA: TGTGCCACCAGCAGAGACGGGCAGCTTGGGGCCAACGTCCTGACTTTC
D: TRBD1; V: TRBV7-2; size: many; J: TRBJ2-5; CDR3: CASSLGQGAKTQYF; DNA: TGTGCCAGCAGCTTAGGTCAGGGGGCAAAGACCCAGTACTTC
D: TRBD1; V: TRBV3-1; size: .; J: TRBJ2-7; CDR3: CASSPRDRVGLEQYF; DNA: TGTGCCAGCAGCCCCCGGGACAGGGTAGGACTCGAGCAGTACTTC
D: TRBD2; V: TRBV4-3; size: .; J: TRBJ2-7; CDR3: CASSQDWTSGSYEQYF; DNA: TGCGCCAGCAGCCAAGATTGGACTAGCGGGAGTTACGAGCAGTACTTC
D: .; V: TRBV3-1; size: once; J: TRBJ2-7; CDR3: CASSSRPTGREQYF; DNA: TGTGCCAGCAGCTCCCGCCCGACAGGAAGGGAGCAGTACTTC
D: .; V: TRBV6-2/TRBV6-3; size: .; J: TRBJ2-3; CDR3: CASSYQDVDTQYF; DNA: TGCGCCAGCAGTTACCAGGACGTTGATACGCAGTATTTT
D: .; V: TRBV29-1; size: .; J: TRBJ2-1; CDR3: CSVISSSSYNEQFF; DNA: TGCAGCGTTATTTCCTCGAGCAGCTACAATGAGCAGTTCTTC
D: TRBD1; V: TRBV7-9; size: .; J: TRBJ2-1; CDR3: CASSRPRQGNYEQFF; DNA: TGTGCCAGCAGTAGGCCGAGACAGGGTAACTATGAGCAGTTCTTC
D: TRBD2; V: TRBV5-1; size: .; J: TRBJ2-7; CDR3: CASSLSGLAGDEQYF; DNA: TGCGCCAGCAGCTTGTCGGGACTAGCGGGCGACGAGCAGTACTTC
D: .; V: TRBV5-1; size: .; J: TRBJ2-5; CDR3: CASRGLGRETQYF; DNA: TGCGCCAGCCGTGGACTGGGTAGAGAGACCCAGTACTTC
D: .; V: TRBV24-1; size: .; J: TRBJ2-7; CDR3: CATSDSGGGIYEQYF; DNA: TGTGCCACCAGTGATTCCGGAGGGGGGATTTACGAGCAGTACTTC
D: .; V: TRBV7-3; size: .; J: TRBJ2-1; CDR3: CASSLTPSPYNEQFF; DNA: TGTGCCAGCAGCTTAACTCCTAGCCCCTACAATGAGCAGTTCTTC
D: TRBD1; V: TRBV7-3; size: few; J: TRBJ1-6; CDR3: CASSLTRDSNSPLHF; DNA: TGTGCCAGCAGCCTAACTCGGGACAGTAATTCACCCCTCCACTTT
D: .; V: TRBV4-2; size: .; J: TRBJ2-7; CDR3: CASSPRDTSYEQYF; DNA: TGTGCCAGCAGCCCCCGGGACACCTCCTACGAGCAGTACTTC
D: .; V: TRBV5-5; size: .; J: TRBJ2-1; CDR3: CASSLEGAQSEQFF; DNA: TGCGCCAGCAGCTTGGAAGGGGCCCAGAGTGAGCAGTTCTTC
D: .; V: TRBV6-1; size: .; J: TRBJ1-2; CDR3: CAIRVDYGYTF; DNA: TGTGCCATAAGGGTCGACTATGGCTACACCTTC
D: TRBD1; V: TRBV2; size: few; J: TRBJ1-2; CDR3: CASSESGTGVSGYTF; DNA: TGTGCCAGCAGTGAATCTGGGACAGGGGTGAGCGGCTACACCTTC
D: .; V: TRBV20-1; size: .; J: TRBJ1-2; CDR3: CSARSGEDYGYTF; DNA: TGCAGTGCTAGGTCGGGGGAGGACTATGGCTACACCTTC
D: TRBD1; V: TRBV7-2; size: .; J: TRBJ2-7; CDR3: CASSARDRSSYEQYF; DNA: TGTGCCAGCAGCGCCCGGGACAGGAGCTCCTACGAGCAGTACTTC
D: .; V: TRBV27; size: few; J: TRBJ2-1; CDR3: CASSFSLNNEQFF; DNA: TGTGCCAGCAGTTTTAGTCTGAACAATGAGCAGTTCTTC
D: .; V: TRBV3-1; size: few; J: TRBJ1-2; CDR3: CASSQGLGARGYTF; DNA: TGTGCCAGCAGCCAAGGCTTGGGGGCGAGGGGCTACACCTTC
D: .; V: TRBV29-1; size: few; J: TRBJ2-4; CDR3: CSVARETDIQYF; DNA: TGCAGCGTTGCTAGGGAAACAGACATTCAGTACTTC
D: .; V: TRBV2; size: .; J: TRBJ2-5; CDR3: CASSALAGIGEQYF; DNA: TGTGCCAGCAGTGCCCTGGCGGGAATAGGGGAGCAGTACTTC
D: .; V: TRBV7-9; size: .; J: TRBJ2-5; CDR3: CASSPGDRGLNQETQYF; DNA: TGTGCCAGCAGTCCAGGGGATCGGGGCTTAAACCAAGAGACCCAGTACTTC
D: TRBD2; V: TRBV7-3; size: .; J: TRBJ2-1; CDR3: CASSSRLADVNVQFF; DNA: TGTGCCAGCAGCTCCCGACTAGCGGACGTCAATGTGCAGTTCTTC